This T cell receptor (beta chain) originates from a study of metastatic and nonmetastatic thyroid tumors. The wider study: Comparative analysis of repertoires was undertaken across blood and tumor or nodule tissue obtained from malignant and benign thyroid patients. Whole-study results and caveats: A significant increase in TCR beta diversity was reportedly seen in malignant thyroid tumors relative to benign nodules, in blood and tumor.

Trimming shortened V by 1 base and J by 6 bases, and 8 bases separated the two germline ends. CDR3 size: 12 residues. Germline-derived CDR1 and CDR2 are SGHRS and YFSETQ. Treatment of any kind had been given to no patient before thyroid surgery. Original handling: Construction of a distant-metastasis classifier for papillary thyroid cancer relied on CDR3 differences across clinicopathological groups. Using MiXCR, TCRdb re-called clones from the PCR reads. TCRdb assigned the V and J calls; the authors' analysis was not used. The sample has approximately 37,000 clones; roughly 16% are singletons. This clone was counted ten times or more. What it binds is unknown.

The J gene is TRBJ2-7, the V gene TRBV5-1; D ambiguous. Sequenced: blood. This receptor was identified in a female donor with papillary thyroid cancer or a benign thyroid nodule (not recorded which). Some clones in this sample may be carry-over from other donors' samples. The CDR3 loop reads CASSLFPSEQYF. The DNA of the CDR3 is TGCGCCAGCAGCTTGTTTCCCTCCGAGCAGTACTTC.